Below are 8 T cell receptor beta chains sequenced from a single sample in a study of OX40 agonist ivuxolimab in advanced cancers. Sequencing used immunoSEQ multiplex PCR; TCRdb keeps in-frame clones, though not all of them. The sample shows about 46,000 clones, about 88% of them seen only once. Sequences were derived from CD4+ or CD8+ T cells sorted from blood, sampled in a trial of the OX40 agonist ivuxolimab. Receptor source: an adult with an advanced solid tumor such as melanoma, head and neck, liver or kidney cancer.

The chain combines TRBV28 with TRBJ2-5; TRBD2 agrees at 12 bases. The ends lost 3 bases at V and 4 bases at J; junction bases unmatched: 6. CDR3 length equals 16 residues. The germline CDR1 and CDR2 sequences are MDHEN and SYDVKM. As DNA, the CDR3 is TGTGCCAGCAGTTTGACTAGCGGGAGAAGGGTAGAGACCCAGTACTTC. Protein: CASSLTSGRRVETQYF.

This clone has just a few counts. This chain uses TRBV4-3 with TRBJ2-7; 7 positions match TRBD2. Trimming removed 0 bases from V and 3 bases from J; junction bases left unmatched: 8. Germline V lookup: CDR1 LGHNA, CDR2 YSLEER. The CDR3 has 16 residues. The chain's CDR3 is CASSQDRGDGFYEQYF. The CDR3 nucleotides read TGCGCCAGCAGCCAAGATCGGGGGGACGGATTCTACGAGCAGTACTTC.

The V gene is TRBV2, the J gene TRBJ2-7; D not resolved. CDR3 size: 14 residues. The V and J ends lost 2 bases and 5 bases respectively, with 13 bases between them. The V gene's germline CDR1 is SNHLY and CDR2 FYNNEI. The CDR3 protein is CASSEPRARNEQYF. CDR3 coding DNA: TGTGCCAGCAGTGAACCCAGAGCGCGTAACGAGCAGTACTTC.

The CDR3 sequence is CASSEPRGETQYF. In nucleotides, the CDR3 is TGTGCCAGCAGTGAACCCCGCGGGGAGACCCAGTACTTC. This chain links TRBV25-1 with TRBJ2-5; a possible D gene is TRBD2 (5 bases). Trimming stripped 2 bases from V and 5 bases from J, with 9 bases between. CDR3 size: 13 residues. Germline V CDR1 and CDR2: MGHDK, SYGVNS.

The chain couples TRBV19 to TRBJ2-5; 9 nucleotides line up with TRBD1. The end of the DNA is better explained by TRBJ2-7, so the J call may be wrong. This CDR3 region has 13 residues. Germline V CDR1 and CDR2: LNHDA, SQIVND (reference sequence). The CDR3 sequence: CASALQGAYEQYF. CDR3 sequence (DNA): TGTGCCAGTGCCTTACAGGGGGCTTACGAGCAGTACTTC.

The chain couples TRBV7-2 to TRBJ1-3; no clear D. Deletions cut 5 bases from V and 4 bases from J, with 9 bases between. The CDR3 has 13 residues. Germline CDR1 and CDR2: SGHTA and FQGNSA. The CDR3 coding sequence is TGTGCCAGCAGCCGTTACCAGGGAAACACCATATATTTT. It specifies CASSRYQGNTIYF.

V usage is TRBV9 and J usage is TRBJ1-2; unclear D gene. This CDR3 comprises 13 residues. CDR1 SGDLS and CDR2 YYNGEE come from the germline V gene. Trimming took off 4 bases at V and 4 bases at J, with 11 bases between the two ends. The CDR3 DNA reads TGTGCCAGCAGCCGCGGGGATTCCTATGGCTACACCTTC. Encoded protein: CASSRGDSYGYTF.

The gene calls are TRBV9 and TRBJ2-7; TRBD1 might be the D (5 bases). Trimming left V 4 bases short and J 3 bases short, with 8 bases between. Germline V gene sequence: CDR1 SGDLS, CDR2 YYNGEE. This CDR3 contains 12 residues. The CDR3 DNA reads as TGTGCCAGCAGCCATGACAGCTACGAGCAGTACTTC. Translated, it gives CASSHDSYEQYF.